This T cell receptor beta chain stems from a study of T cells after yellow fever vaccination (dated by TCRdb to about 2019). As for the study more broadly: The SMART-Seq v4 Ultra Low Input RNA kit was used to prepare libraries from fractions with low cell numbers. The cohort comprised two healthy male donors, one aged 18 to 30 and one aged 30 to 39 years. Bulk TCR alpha and beta repertoires were sequenced longitudinally to track T-cell clones before and after primary and booster YFV17D yellow fever vaccination. Blood samples were taken at several timepoints before and after primary and secondary immunization, and bulk PBMC replicates and cell subsets were isolated. Study-wide conclusions, independent of this receptor: Because only a couple of donors were included in the study, the extent to which the findings can be generalized is limited. FACS-sorted repertoires could contain abundant contaminating clonotypes from the bulk population, so computational filtering was required. Compared with the primary T-cell response, the secondary T-cell response was weaker but faster, peaking on day 5 rather than day 15. A small share of clonotypes was detected in both CD4 and CD8 compartments, with the overlap likely arising from convergent recombination. Most clones expanded after primary vaccination were re-detected after the booster (around 96% of CD4 and approximately 85% of CD8), suggesting broad memory maintenance.

The treatment or condition label here, explained by the study, means: live attenuated yellow fever vaccine strain. A standard Ficoll-Paque protocol was used to isolate PBMCs from peripheral blood. Epitope-specific CD8 T cells were sorted with a dextramer loaded with the yellow fever NS4B epitope peptide, together with anti-CD3 and anti-CD8 staining. TriZol was used to extract RNA from bulk PBMCs, CD4 and CD8 fractions, and dextramer-positive and dextramer-negative fractions. TCR cDNA was synthesized by 5'RACE template switching, through which a universal primer site and unique molecular identifiers were introduced. Priming of cDNA synthesis was performed from both the TCR alpha and TCR beta constant segments. Library amplification used two PCR steps, and the second PCR step added sample barcodes and sequencing adapters. Sequencing of libraries was performed on Illumina HiSeq 2500 (2x100 bp) or NovaSeq (2x150 bp). In the authors' own workflow: MIGEC was used to demultiplex reads and collapse the reads into UMI consensus sequences, and MiXCR was used for V(D)J alignment. Vaccine-responding clonotypes were identified with edgeR using replicate PBMC samples, with FDR below 0.01 and a log2 fold change above 5 up to day 15 being required. CD4 or CD8 identity was assigned to each bulk clonotype according to whether the clonotype was present at higher abundance in the sequenced CD4 repertoire or the sequenced CD8 repertoire. NS4B-specific clonotypes were defined as those at least 10-fold enriched in dextramer-positive over dextramer-negative fractions; CD4-biased clonotypes were excluded. TCRdb reprocessing: public reads trimmed at Q25 with fastp, clones called with MiXCR, in-frame beta chains kept. Every distinct CDR3 protein forms one entry, paired with its most common genes and DNA. Here the V and J calls rest on TCRdb's processing, not on the authors' analysis. This sample lists about 85,000 distinct CDR3 sequences; 13% were detected once. Just under 25% of the sample goes to the ten largest clones.

This clonotype was found a few times. No quality values exist for individual bases; no much larger clone is one base distant. This material consisted of CD8+ T cells not binding an NS4B(214-222) dextramer, sorted from PBMCs, taken 20 to 25 days after the first yellow fever vaccination. The cell subset or site label for this specimen denotes: NS4B epitope dextramer-negative CD8 T cells. The clonotype comes from a man between 18 and 29 years old who received the YFV17D yellow fever vaccine.

The CDR3 protein: CASSLTTAEQYF. The bases read TGTGCCAGCAGTTTAACGACAGCCGAGCAGTACTTC. Rearrangement joined TRBV12-3 or TRBV12-4 to TRBJ2-7, and perhaps TRBD1 as D gene, on 5 matching bases. V loses 2 bases of germline sequence and J loses 6 bases, and the interval between the two ends is 8 bases. Taken from cysteine to phenylalanine, the CDR3 has 12 residues. Only the CDR3 portion is preserved as DNA: 36 bases, with reading frame beginning at the first base.